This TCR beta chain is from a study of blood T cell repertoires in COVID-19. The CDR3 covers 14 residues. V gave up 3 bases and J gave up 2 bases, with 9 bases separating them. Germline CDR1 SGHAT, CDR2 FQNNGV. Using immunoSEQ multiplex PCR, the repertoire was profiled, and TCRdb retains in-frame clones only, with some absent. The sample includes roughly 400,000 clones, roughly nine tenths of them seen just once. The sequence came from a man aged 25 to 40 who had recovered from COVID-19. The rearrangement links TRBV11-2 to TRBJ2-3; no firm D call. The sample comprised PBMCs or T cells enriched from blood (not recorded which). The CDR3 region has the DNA TGTGCCAGCAGCTTTGGGCTCTCCACAGATACGCAGTATTTT. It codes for CASSFGLSTDTQYF.